This TCR beta chain was recovered during a study of Ad26.COV2.S vaccination and SARS-CoV-2 variants. Germline CDR1 is MGHRA and CDR2 is YSYEKL. CDR3 length: 16 residues. Trimming cost V 5 bases and J 5 bases; bases outside gene matches: 14. The protocol was immunoSEQ multiplex PCR, while the TCRdb copy is restricted to in-frame clones and leaves out a portion. The sample consists of around 450,000 clones, 90% of them appearing once. A few counts support this clone. Treatment meaning: around 19 received Ad26.COV2.S at low or high dose, single or two shots; roughly five received placebo; per-sample allocation not given. Each sample was drawn 63 days after the first injection (of vaccine or placebo).

The sequencing here drew on peripheral blood, taken in a trial of Ad26.COV2.S vaccine versus placebo. This receptor was identified in a person aged 18-60 years who received the Ad26.COV2.S COVID-19 vaccine or a placebo. The chain employs TRBV4-1 and TRBJ2-7; 8 nucleotides line up with TRBD2. DNA of the CDR3: TGCGCCAGCAGCACCACGAGCGGGAGAGCGTCGCACGAGCAGTACTTC. This translates into CASSTTSGRASHEQYF.